These 19 T cell receptor beta chains originate from one sample sequenced in a study of CD8+ T cells in alopecia areata. Sample treatment: oral pan-JAK inhibitor, 5-10 mg twice daily. Sequencing used cDNA as its template, made by extracting RNA and reverse transcribing it. Produced via immunoSEQ multiplex PCR; TCRdb's table is partial and in-frame only. The table has about 99,000 clones, under 90% seen once. Source: CD8+ T cells sorted from blood, taken around week 34, from a patient treated with tofacitinib. These receptors all stem from a human donor with alopecia areata.

This clone occurred once. The chain recombines TRBV7-9 with TRBJ1-2; D gene ambiguous. V was clipped by 3 bases and J by 3 bases, with 23 bases between them. Per germline, CDR1 SEHNR and CDR2 FQNEAQ (reference sequence). The length of the CDR3 is 18 residues. The CDR3 loop is CASSFLKIQTRQDYGYTF. For the CDR3, the DNA is TGTGCCAGCAGCTTTTTGAAGATCCAGACCAGGCAAGACTATGGCTACACCTTC.

The CDR3 sequence is CASSLGLRSFGPDTEAFF. Written as DNA, the CDR3 is TGTGCCAGCAGCTTAGGTCTTAGGTCCTTTGGGCCGGACACTGAAGCTTTCTTT. The chain is built from TRBV13 and TRBJ1-1; no reliable D call. Germline CDR1 reads PRHDT; CDR2 reads FYEKMQ (reference sequence). CDR3 length equals 18 residues. V dropped 0 bases and J dropped 3 bases, with 20 bases sitting between them.

The V gene is TRBV9, the J gene TRBJ2-2; no reliable D call. Deletions cut 1 base from V and 5 bases from J, with 0 bases between. Germline loops: CDR1 SGDLS, CDR2 YYNGEE. There are 11 residues in the CDR3. The CDR3 loop is CASSVTGELFF. In DNA form, the CDR3 reads TGTGCCAGCAGCGTAACCGGGGAGCTGTTTTTT.

V usage is TRBV19 and J usage is TRBJ2-7; D remains ambiguous. The CDR3 loop spans 13 amino acids. Germline CDR1 is LNHDA and CDR2 is SQIVND (reference sequence). V was trimmed by 1 base and J by 6 bases, leaving 10 bases between them. The CDR3 spells CASSIGALGEQYF. The DNA of the CDR3 is TGTGCCAGTAGTATAGGGGCCCTCGGCGAGCAGTACTTC.

In the case of this clone: The identical CDR3 is also encoded by other nucleotide sequences in the sample. V is TRBV9 and J is TRBJ2-7; D gene unclear. V was pared by 0 bases and J by 0 bases, with 4 bases between. This CDR3 contains 13 residues. Germline CDR1 reads SGDLS; CDR2 reads YYNGEE. The CDR3 protein is CASSVGSSYEQYF. The DNA of the CDR3 is TGTGCCAGCAGCGTAGGCTCCTCCTACGAGCAGTACTTC.

The V call is TRBV9, the J call TRBJ2-1; 13 positions match TRBD2. The CDR3 consists of 15 residues. Germline CDR1 is SGDLS and CDR2 is YYNGEE. Trimming took 3 bases from V and 7 from J; bases not matched to a gene: 4. The chain's CDR3 is CASSGTSGRGNEQFF. CDR3 nucleotide sequence: TGTGCCAGCAGCGGTACTAGCGGGAGGGGTAATGAGCAGTTCTTC.

By sample share, this clone is medium-sized. This chain connects TRBV21-1 to TRBJ2-1. TRBV21-1 is shown as a pseudogene. The CDR3 length is 16 residues. CDR3 protein: CASSKLGTLRPNEQFF. CDR3 nucleotide sequence: TGTGCCAGCAGCAAACTCGGGACCCTTCGCCCCAATGAGCAGTTCTTC.

The genes are TRBV27 and TRBJ2-5; 7 bases line up with TRBD2. The CDR3 sequence is 14 residues long. V shed 7 bases, J shed 5 bases, and the junction held 10 bases outside the gene matches. Germline V gene data show CDR1 as MNHEY and CDR2 as SMNVEV (reference sequence). CDR3 amino acids: CASTTRRGGETQYF. Here the CDR3 DNA reads TGTGCCAGCACTACACGGCGGGGAGGGGAGACCCAGTACTTC.

The chain employs TRBV30 and TRBJ2-7, with D maybe TRBD1 (5 bases). Germline CDR1 is GTSNPN and CDR2 is SVGIG (reference sequence). This CDR3 is built from 13 residues. V was pared by 5 bases and J by 5 bases, with 16 bases between. The CDR3 protein is CAWGITGVHEQYF. DNA for the CDR3: TGTGCCTGGGGTATTACAGGTGTCCACGAGCAGTACTTC.

The V and J genes are TRBV9 and TRBJ1-2; possibly TRBD1 for D (5 bases). The CDR3 covers 17 residues. The V and J ends lost 3 bases and 4 bases respectively, with 22 bases between them. The germline CDR1 and CDR2 sequences are SGDLS and YYNGEE. The CDR3 loop reads CASSGEGAGSVRYGYTF. As DNA, the CDR3 is TGTGCCAGCAGCGGCGAAGGGGCAGGGTCCGTACGCTATGGCTACACCTTC.

This clone was observed a few times. V and J are TRBV9 and TRBJ2-1, with 9 bases fitting TRBD2. Germline CDR1 and CDR2: SGDLS and YYNGEE. This CDR3 comprises 16 residues. J gave up 4 bases and V 0 bases, and 5 bases lay outside the gene matches. As DNA, the CDR3 is TGTGCCAGCAGCGTAGCGTCTGCGGGGGGGTACAATGAGCAGTTCTTC. Protein product: CASSVASAGGYNEQFF.

The chain links TRBV27 to TRBJ2-1; D unresolved. From germline, CDR1 is MNHEY and CDR2 SMNVEV (reference sequence). The CDR3 extends over 15 amino acids. Trimming took 0 bases from V and 4 from J, leaving 10 bases between them. The CDR3: CASSLSINRYNEQFF. The CDR3 bases are TGTGCCAGCAGTTTATCGATTAACAGATACAATGAGCAGTTCTTC.

This rearrangement joins TRBV12-5 to TRBJ2-7, with D hard to call. CDR3 length equals 12 residues. Germline CDR1 reads LGHNT; CDR2 reads FRNRAP. V lost 1 base to trimming and J lost 5 bases, with 6 bases between them. CDR3 amino acids: CASGLGTDEQYF. In DNA form, the CDR3 reads TGTGCTAGTGGTTTGGGGACGGACGAGCAGTACTTC.

V is TRBV2 and J is TRBJ2-5; either TRBD1 or TRBD2 may supply D (5 bases each). Germline lookup yields CDR1 SNHLY and CDR2 FYNNEI. CDR3 size: 16 residues. V lost 4 bases, J lost 0 bases, and 15 bases lay in between. The CDR3 sequence is CASSGTRQGHQETQYF. The CDR3 bases are TGTGCCAGCAGTGGGACTCGGCAGGGCCACCAAGAGACCCAGTACTTC.

This clone was observed a single time. The DNA of the CDR3 is TGTGCCAGCAACATTTGGGACGGCTATGGCTACACCTTC. This encodes CASNIWDGYGYTF. The chain uses TRBV7-9 and TRBJ1-2, with D possibly matching TRBD1 (5 bases). Germline V gene data show CDR1 as SEHNR and CDR2 as FQNEAQ (reference sequence). Trimming pared 7 bases from V and 4 bases from J, leaving 13 bases between. This CDR3 spans 13 amino acids.

This sequence joins TRBV27 and TRBJ1-5; unclear D gene. This CDR3 has 15 residues. CDR1 is MNHEY and CDR2 is SMNVEV in the germline V gene (reference sequence). Trimming shortened V by 9 bases and J by 1 base, and 16 bases separated the two germline ends. CDR3 region: CASKSKTQSNQPQHF. CDR3 bases: TGTGCCAGTAAGTCTAAGACACAAAGCAATCAGCCCCAGCATTTT.

The chain is built from TRBV7-9 and TRBJ2-3; D remains unclear. The CDR3 is 11 residues long. Germline CDR1 SEHNR, CDR2 FQNEAQ (reference sequence). V was trimmed by 5 bases and J by 2 bases, leaving 2 bases between them. CDR3: CASSITDTQYF. CDR3 DNA: TGTGCCAGCAGCATCACAGATACGCAGTATTTT.

The chain joins TRBV28 to TRBJ2-1; D gene uncertain. This CDR3 has 16 residues. Germline CDR1 MDHEN, CDR2 SYDVKM. V was shortened by 3 bases and J by 5 bases, with 17 bases between the two germline ends. CDR3: CASSLAPGFQNNEQFF. DNA for the CDR3: TGTGCCAGCAGTTTGGCCCCAGGATTCCAGAACAATGAGCAGTTCTTC.

Comment on this clone: Other DNA variants within this sample encode the same CDR3. The V and J genes are TRBV4-1 and TRBJ2-1; unclear D gene. The CDR3 totals 15 residues. Per germline, CDR1 MGHRA and CDR2 YSYEKL. V lost 0 bases and J lost 3, with 9 bases in between. The CDR3 DNA reads as TGCGCCAGCAGCCAAGAGGGGTCGGACTACAATGAGCAGTTCTTC. This sequence encodes CASSQEGSDYNEQFF.